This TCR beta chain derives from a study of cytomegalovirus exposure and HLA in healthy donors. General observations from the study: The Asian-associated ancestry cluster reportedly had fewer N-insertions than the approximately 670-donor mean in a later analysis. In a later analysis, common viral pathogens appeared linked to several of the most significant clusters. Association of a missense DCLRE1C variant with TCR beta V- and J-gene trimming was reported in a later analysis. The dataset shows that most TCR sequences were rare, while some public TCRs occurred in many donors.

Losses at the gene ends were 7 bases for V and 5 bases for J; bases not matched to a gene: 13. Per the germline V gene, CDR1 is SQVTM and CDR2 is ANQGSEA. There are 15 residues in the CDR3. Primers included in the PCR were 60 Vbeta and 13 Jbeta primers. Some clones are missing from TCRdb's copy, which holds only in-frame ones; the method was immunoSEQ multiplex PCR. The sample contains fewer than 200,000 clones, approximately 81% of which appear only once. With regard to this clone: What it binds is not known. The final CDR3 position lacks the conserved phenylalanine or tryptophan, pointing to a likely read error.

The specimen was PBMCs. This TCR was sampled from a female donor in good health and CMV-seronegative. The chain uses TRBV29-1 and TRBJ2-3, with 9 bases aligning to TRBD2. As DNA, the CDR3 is TGCAGCGCCTCGGTTGGCGGGAGGGACGGAGATACGCAGTATGTT. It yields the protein CSASVGGRDGDTQYV.